This record concerns one T cell receptor beta chain sequence. Its cognate antigen is unknown. The PCR was carried out with 60 Vbeta primers and 13 Jbeta primers. Assay: immunoSEQ multiplex PCR; the TCRdb copy retains only in-frame clones and omits some. The profile shows 250,000 to 300,000 clones, around 90% of them singletons. The data stem from a study of cytomegalovirus exposure and HLA in healthy donors. Study conclusions and caveats: A few chains tied to CMV proved CMV antigen-specific in vitro. A later analysis reportedly found that, within productive TCRs, an Asian-associated ancestry cluster had fewer N-insertions than the mean observed across the approximately 690 donors.

The sample consisted of PBMCs. The TCR sequence derives from a girl aged 2 to 9 in good health and CMV-seronegative.

The CDR3: CASSLAGVPYEQYF. CDR3 bases: TGTGCCAGCAGCTTAGCCGGGGTTCCCTACGAGCAGTACTTC. V gene TRBV11-3 combines with J gene TRBJ2-7; a weak D match, TRBD2 (5 bases). Trimming removed 1 base from V and 2 bases from J, with 9 bases in between. Per germline, CDR1 SGHNT and CDR2 YENEEA. The CDR3 length is 14 residues.